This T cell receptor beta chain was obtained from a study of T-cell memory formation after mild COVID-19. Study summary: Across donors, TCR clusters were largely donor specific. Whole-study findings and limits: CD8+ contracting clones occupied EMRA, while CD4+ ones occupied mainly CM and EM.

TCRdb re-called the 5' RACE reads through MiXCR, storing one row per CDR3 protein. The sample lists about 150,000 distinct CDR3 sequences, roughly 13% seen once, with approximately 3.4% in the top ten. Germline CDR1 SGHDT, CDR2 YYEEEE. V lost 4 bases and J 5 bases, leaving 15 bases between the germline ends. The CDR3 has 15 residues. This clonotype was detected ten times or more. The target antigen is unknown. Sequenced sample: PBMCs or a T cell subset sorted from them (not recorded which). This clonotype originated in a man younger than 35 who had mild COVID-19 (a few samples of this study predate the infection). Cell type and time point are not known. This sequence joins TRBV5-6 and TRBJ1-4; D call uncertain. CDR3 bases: TGTGCCAGCAGCATCCTACAGCCACAGAATGAAAAACTGTTTTTT. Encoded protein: CASSILQPQNEKLFF.